This T cell receptor (beta chain) was documented in a study of glioma-infiltrating T cells. TCR alpha and beta CDR3 regions were amplified from RNA using iRepertoire nested multiplex PCR. TCRdb passed the multiplex PCR reads through MiXCR, listing each CDR3 protein once. The table includes a few hundred thousand distinct CDR3 sequences, 41% detected once. This clonotype was seen many times. The source is a human donor with low-grade glioma or glioblastoma, undergoing nonglioma brain surgery, or in good health (not recorded which). The sample comprised glioma tissue, nonneoplastic brain tissue, or PBMCs (not recorded which).

The CDR3 loop is CAIRGINTEAFF. CDR3 nucleotides: TGTGCCATCAGGGGAATAAACACTGAAGCTTTCTTT. V usage is TRBV10-3 and J usage is TRBJ1-1, with D unclear. Trimming took 6 bases from V and 2 from J, leaving 7 bases between them. There are 12 residues in the CDR3. The germline V gene has CDR1 ENHRY and CDR2 SYGVKD.